One and the same sample provided the 11 T cell receptor beta chains below, sequenced in a study of cytomegalovirus exposure and HLA in healthy donors. The primer mix had 60 Vbeta and 13 Jbeta primers. Libraries were prepared by immunoSEQ multiplex PCR; TCRdb keeps only in-frame clonotypes and omits some of them. The data hold 90,000 to 110,000 clones, with approximately 80% observed a single time. The sequenced sample consisted of PBMCs. The receptors originated from a young man in good health and CMV-seronegative.

The chain uses TRBV7-2 and TRBJ2-7; 13 nucleotides agree with TRBD2. This CDR3 is built from 17 residues. Germline V gives CDR1 SGHTA, CDR2 FQGNSA. With V trimmed by 1 base and J by 1 base, 4 bases remained unmatched. In DNA form, the CDR3 reads TGTGCCAGCAGCTTAGTGGGGGGACTAGCGGGATCCTACGAGCAGTACTTC. Translated, it gives CASSLVGGLAGSYEQYF.

This clone was counted only a few times. This chain links TRBV11-2 with TRBJ1-2; 11 nucleotides agree with TRBD1. Germline V gene lookup returns CDR1 SGHAT and CDR2 FQNNGV. The CDR3 runs to 12 residues. CDR3 DNA sequence: TGTGTCCTGGGGACAGGGGGGTCAGGCTACACCTTC. Translated: CVLGTGGSGYTF.

V usage is TRBV7-8 and J usage is TRBJ2-6, with a possible D match to TRBD1 (6 bases). The CDR3 is 19 residues long. The V gene's germline CDR1 is SGHVS and CDR2 FQNEAQ. Trimming cost V 6 bases and J 2 bases, with 23 bases left between them. CDR3 DNA sequence: TGTGCCAGCAGACATATAATCCGGGACACATGGCCTGGGGCCAACGTCCTGACTTTC. Translation gives CASRHIIRDTWPGANVLTF.

The rearrangement links TRBV28 to TRBJ2-2, with 10 bases matching TRBD1. J lost 3 bases, V lost 6 bases, and 13 bases had no gene match. The CDR3 extends over 18 amino acids. Germline loops: CDR1 MDHEN, CDR2 SYDVKM. This CDR3 is CASSTRWTGTGDTGELFF. DNA of the CDR3: TGTGCCAGCAGCACTCGTTGGACCGGGACAGGGGACACCGGGGAGCTGTTTTTT.

The V gene is TRBV19, the J gene TRBJ2-3, with 12 bases aligning to TRBD2. J gave up 0 bases and V 4 bases, and 5 bases lay outside the gene matches. From germline, CDR1 is LNHDA and CDR2 SQIVND (reference sequence). CDR3 length equals 17 residues. CDR3 coding DNA: TGTGCCAGTAGTAGGACTAGCGGGAAAGCTAGCACAGATACGCAGTATTTT. It yields the protein CASSRTSGKASTDTQYF.

In its sample, this clone was seen a few times. V gene TRBV2 combines with J gene TRBJ2-5, with 13 bases lining up with TRBD2. This CDR3 contains 15 residues. J was trimmed by 4 bases and V by 6 bases; bases with no gene match: 5. Germline CDR1 reads SNHLY; CDR2 reads FYNNEI. In DNA, the CDR3 is TGTGCCAGCAGAAAGACTAGCGGGGGGTTAGAGACCCAGTACTTC. The encoded protein is CASRKTSGGLETQYF.

The V and J genes are TRBV5-1 and TRBJ2-3, with 8 bases that match TRBD2. The CDR3 has 17 amino acids. Germline loops: CDR1 SGHRS, CDR2 YFSETQ. V shed 0 bases, J shed 1 base, and the junction held 7 bases outside the gene matches. CDR3 nucleotide sequence: TGCGCCAGCAGCTTGGGGCTAGCGGGCGCGCGCACAGATACGCAGTATTTT. It is translated as CASSLGLAGARTDTQYF.

The chain is built from TRBV2 and TRBJ1-1; the D is unclear. V was cut by 3 bases and J by 0 bases, with 11 bases left in between. Looked up from germline, CDR1 is SNHLY and CDR2 is FYNNEI. CDR3 length: 15 amino acids. CDR3 in DNA: TGTGCCAGCAGTGACCCGATGGCCATGAACACTGAAGCTTTCTTT. Its translation is CASSDPMAMNTEAFF. The variable domain in full, with the rest retrieved from reference TRBV2 and TRBJ1-1, is EPEVTQTPSHQVTQMGQEVILRCVPISNHLYFYWYRQILGQKVEFLVSFYNNEISEKSEIFDDQFSVERPDGSNFTLKIRSTKLEDSAMYFCASSDPMAMNTEAFFGQGTRLTVV.

The chain employs TRBV7-2 and TRBJ2-5, with unresolved D. Germline loops: CDR1 SGHTA, CDR2 FQGNSA. V lost 0 bases to trimming and J lost 1 base, with 12 bases between them. The CDR3 runs 16 residues. The CDR3 region has the DNA TGTGCCAGCAGCTTAGCCCTGACATCACTCCAAGAGACCCAGTACTTC. It yields the protein CASSLALTSLQETQYF.

This clone was seen a single time. V and J are TRBV27 and TRBJ2-7, with D perhaps matching TRBD1 (6 bases). The germline V and J ends were trimmed by 5 bases and 2 bases, with 16 bases remaining between them. The CDR3 is 15 residues long. CDR1 MNHEY and CDR2 SMNVEV come from the germline V gene (reference sequence). The CDR3 region has the DNA TGTGCCAGCAGTCGGACCCCGGGACATACCTACGAGCAGTACTTC. It yields the protein CASSRTPGHTYEQYF.

This sequence joins TRBV6-5 and TRBJ1-2; D uncertain. V was trimmed by 5 bases and J by 6 bases, leaving 13 bases between them. The CDR3 is 13 amino acids. The germline gives CDR1 MNHEY, CDR2 SVGAGI. CDR3 sequence: CASSRSGENGYTF. CDR3 DNA: TGTGCCAGCAGTCGGTCGGGTGAAAATGGCTACACCTTC.